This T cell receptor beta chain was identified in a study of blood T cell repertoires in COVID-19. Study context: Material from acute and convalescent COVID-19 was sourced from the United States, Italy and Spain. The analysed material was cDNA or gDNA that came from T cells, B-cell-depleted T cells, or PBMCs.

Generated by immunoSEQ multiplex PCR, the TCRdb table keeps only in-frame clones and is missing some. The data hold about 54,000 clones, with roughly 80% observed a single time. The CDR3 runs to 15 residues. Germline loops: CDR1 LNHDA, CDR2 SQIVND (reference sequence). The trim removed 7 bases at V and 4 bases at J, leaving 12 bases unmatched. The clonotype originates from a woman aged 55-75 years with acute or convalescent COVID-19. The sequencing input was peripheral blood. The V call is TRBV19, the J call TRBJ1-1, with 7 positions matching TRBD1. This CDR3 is CASTAKKTGPTEAFF. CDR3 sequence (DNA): TGTGCCAGTACCGCAAAGAAGACAGGGCCCACTGAAGCTTTCTTT.